A single sample gave rise to the 2 T cell receptor beta chains below, sequenced in a study of blood T cell repertoires in COVID-19. Clones were read by immunoSEQ multiplex PCR, and TCRdb kept only the in-frame ones, dropping some. Of 45,000 to 60,000 clones in the sample, 75% to 95% are singletons; the top ten hold 6.4%. The specimen was peripheral blood. These receptors all come from a man between 70 and 80 years old with active COVID-19.

The CDR3 coding sequence is TGTGCCAGTACAGGCAGCCCAATATTAACTCAGCCCCAGCATTTT. Protein sequence: CASTGSPILTQPQHF. The chain has TRBV19 and TRBJ1-5; no definite D call. Trimming left V 7 bases short and J 6 bases short, with 19 bases between. This CDR3 has 15 amino acids. Germline V gives CDR1 LNHDA, CDR2 SQIVND (reference sequence).

The chain recombines TRBV7-9 with TRBJ2-5; 7 bases fit TRBD1. V lost 5 bases, J lost 0 bases, and 3 bases stayed unmatched. Per germline, CDR1 SEHNR and CDR2 FQNEAQ (reference sequence). The CDR3 length is 14 residues. This CDR3 reads CASSRTGDQETQYF. The CDR3 bases are TGTGCCAGCAGCCGCACAGGGGACCAAGAGACCCAGTACTTC. Supplemented by reference TRBV7-9 and TRBJ2-5, the full variable domain reads DTGVSQNPRHKITKRGQNVTFRCDPISEHNRLYWYRQTLGQGPEFLTYFQNEAQLEKSRLLSDRFSAERPKGSFSTLEIQRTEQGDSAMYLCASSRTGDQETQYFGPGTRLLVL.